This section outlines one TCR beta chain sequence together with its context. Its specificity is unknown. In the United States, treatment was given to all participants with HIV. Looked up from germline, CDR1 is LNHDA and CDR2 is SQIVND (reference sequence). This CDR3 is built from 13 residues. V was clipped by 2 bases and J by 4 bases, with 8 bases between them. This sample was taken from a study of long-term antiretroviral therapy in people with HIV. Investigators performed immunoSEQ version v3.0 at survey level. Data came from immunoSEQ multiplex PCR; TCRdb stores just in-frame clones and leaves some out. This table holds about 30,000 clones, about 85% found once. Overall study results and limits: Post-ART samples showed increased diversity that remained below transplant donor control levels.

This rearrangement joins TRBV19 to TRBJ1-2; D gene ambiguous. This receptor was obtained from a woman aged 25 to 39 with HIV. This specimen was unsorted PBMCs, taken just under 2.9 years before starting antiretroviral therapy. The CDR3 here is CASSIRAVYGYTF. CDR3 in DNA: TGTGCCAGTAGTATAAGAGCAGTCTATGGCTACACCTTC.